This TCR beta chain was profiled in a study of blood T cell repertoires in COVID-19. Study in general: Cohort 3 recovered donors had two negative PCRs, clearance, or symptom resolution. PBMCs, B-cell-depleted T cells, or T cells provided the cDNA or gDNA that made up the material.

Participants had their cohort set by participant-reported clinical history. The V segment lost 4 bases and the J segment 6 bases; nucleotides outside the gene matches: 3. The length of the CDR3 is 13 residues. Germline V gene data show CDR1 as KGHSH and CDR2 as LQKENI. In the authors' workflow: Scientists estimated how many nucleated cells there were by amplifying reference gene primers. Clones were sequenced by immunoSEQ multiplex PCR, and TCRdb holds only the in-frame ones, with some missing. Clonal size and the V and J genes are those of that table, whereas D and trimming came from the DNA. Here the sample spans over 150,000 clones, roughly 85% being singletons. Concerning this clone: The same CDR3 can be traced to other DNA sequences in this sample.

The V call is TRBV18, the J call TRBJ1-5, with 7 nucleotides matching TRBD1. This clonotype was obtained from a woman aged 70-85 years in a cohort exposed to, infected with or recovered from COVID-19 (not recorded which). Material: PBMCs or T cells enriched from blood (not recorded which). The CDR3 region is CASSQGAGQPQHF. The CDR3 DNA reads TGTGCCAGCTCACAGGGGGCAGGTCAGCCCCAGCATTTT. Full variable domain (missing parts from reference TRBV18 and TRBJ1-5): NAGVMQNPRHLVRRRGQEARLRCSPMKGHSHVYWYRQLPEEGLKFMVYLQKENIIDESGMPKERFSAEFPKEGPSILRIQQVVRGDSAAYFCASSQGAGQPQHFGDGTRLSIL.